A selection of T cell receptor beta chains follows, all from one sample in a study of T cell clones after liver transplantation. The protocol was immunoSEQ multiplex PCR, while the TCRdb copy is restricted to in-frame clones and leaves out a portion. The profile shows over 90,000 clones, approximately 79% of them singletons. This specimen consisted of CD4+ T cells from blood, obtained around 49 months after liver transplant. Every receptor here comes from a human patient who received a liver transplant. Some T cells may be transferred from the graft donor. Both conserved end residues are part of each CDR3. Fields, in order: J gene, clone size, V gene, D gene, CDR3 DNA, CDR3 protein. A D gene is named only where the DNA matches it firmly. Rows may omit the clone size; those that give it use once, few, many or a size class.

TRBJ1-1 . TRBV7-2 . TGTGCCAGCAGCCCCAGGACAGTTAGGGCCACTGAAGCTTTCTTT CASSPRTVRATEAFF
TRBJ2-3 . TRBV7-2 . TGTGCCAGCAGCTTAACCCTGACGGGCGCAGATACGCAGTATTTT CASSLTLTGADTQYF
TRBJ2-7 . TRBV6-5 . TGTGCCAGCCGCCCTAATAAAGGACTCGAGCAGTACTTC CASRPNKGLEQYF
TRBJ1-5 . TRBV7-2 . TGTGCCAGCAGCTTAGTCCAGAACAATCAGCCCCAGCATTTT CASSLVQNNQPQHF
TRBJ1-6 . TRBV19 TRBD1 TGTGCCACCCACCAAGGGGGCTTTAGGGATAATTCACCCCTCCACTTT CATHQGGFRDNSPLHF
TRBJ2-7 . TRBV2 TRBD1 TGTGCCAGCACGGATGACAGGGGGCTCCCTTACGAGCAGTACTTC CASTDDRGLPYEQYF
TRBJ1-2 . TRBV9 . TGTGCCAGCAGCGTAGATCAGGGTGGCTATGGCTACACCTTC CASSVDQGGYGYTF
TRBJ2-1 . TRBV29-1 TRBD2 TGCAGCGCCCCTCGGCCTAGCGGGAGTCAAAATGAGCAGTTCTTC CSAPRPSGSQNEQFF
TRBJ1-1 once TRBV6-5 . TGTGCCAGCAGTTACGAAGAGGTAGGAAGCACTGAAGCTTTCTTT CASSYEEVGSTEAFF
TRBJ1-1 . TRBV28 . TGTGCCAGCAGTCTTGGTTACGTGAACACTGAAGCTTTCTTT CASSLGYVNTEAFF
TRBJ2-7 . TRBV14 . TGTGCCAGCAGCCAAGTAAGGGCGGGGACTGGGGAGCAGTACTTC CASSQVRAGTGEQYF
TRBJ1-5 . TRBV19 . TGTGCCAGTAGTAGCGGGGTAGCCCAGCCCCAGCATTTT CASSSGVAQPQHF
TRBJ2-5 . TRBV5-4 TRBD1 TGTGCCAGCAGCTCGCCCAGGGACAGGGCAGAGACCCAGTACTTC CASSSPRDRAETQYF
TRBJ2-7 . TRBV6-6 TRBD2 TGTGCCAGCAGTTCTGCGACTAGCGGTTTACCCTACGAGCAGTACTTC CASSSATSGLPYEQYF
TRBJ2-1 . TRBV5-6 TRBD2 TGTGCCAGCAGCTTGGCCTTCGGGAGGCCCGATGAGCAGTTCTTC CASSLAFGRPDEQFF
TRBJ2-2 . TRBV27 TRBD2 TGTGCCAGCAGGCCATCGCTAGCGGGAGTCGCCTTCACCGGGGAGCTGTTTTTT CASRPSLAGVAFTGELFF
TRBJ2-2 . TRBV5-5 TRBD1 TGTGCCAGCAGCCGCGGGGACAGGGACGACGGGGAGCTGTTTTTT CASSRGDRDDGELFF
TRBJ2-7 . TRBV27 TRBD2 TGTGCCAGCAGTTTAATGGGCGGGAGGGCCAGCGAGCAGTACTTC CASSLMGGRASEQYF